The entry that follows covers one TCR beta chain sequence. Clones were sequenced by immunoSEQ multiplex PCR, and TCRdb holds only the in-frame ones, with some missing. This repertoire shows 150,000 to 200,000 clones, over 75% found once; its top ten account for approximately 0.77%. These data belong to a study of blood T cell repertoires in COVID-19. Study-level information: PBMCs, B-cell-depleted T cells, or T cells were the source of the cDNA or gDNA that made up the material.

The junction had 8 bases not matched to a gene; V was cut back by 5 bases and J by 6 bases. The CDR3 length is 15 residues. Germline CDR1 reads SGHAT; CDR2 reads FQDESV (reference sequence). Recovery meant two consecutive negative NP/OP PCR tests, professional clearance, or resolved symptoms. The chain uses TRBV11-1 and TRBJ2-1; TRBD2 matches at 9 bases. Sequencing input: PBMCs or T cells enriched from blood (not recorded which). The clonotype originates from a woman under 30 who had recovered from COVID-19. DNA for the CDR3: TGTGCCAGCAGCCGGGGGACTAGCATGGCCAATGAGCAGTTCTTC. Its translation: CASSRGTSMANEQFF.